These 8 T cell receptor beta chains came from one sample sequenced in a study of cytomegalovirus exposure and HLA in healthy donors. Method: immunoSEQ multiplex PCR; TCRdb's copy keeps in-frame clones and lacks some. The sample includes some 340,000 clones, around 90% seen only once; the top ten take more than 0.9%. The material sequenced was PBMCs. The receptors come from a woman younger than 45 in good health and CMV-seropositive.

V usage is TRBV5-1 and J usage is TRBJ1-1, with a possible D match to TRBD1 (6 bases). Looked up from germline, CDR1 is SGHRS and CDR2 is YFSETQ. CDR3 length: 20 amino acids. V lost 4 bases, J lost 3 bases, and 31 bases lay in between. CDR3 DNA sequence: TGCGCCAGCAGCCCAGCACCCTTCGGAGGGGGGCTCGGTTCGGACACTGAAGCTTTCTTT. It translates to CASSPAPFGGGLGSDTEAFF.

The gene calls are TRBV7-6 and TRBJ1-5, with TRBD1 matching 9 bases. The V segment lost 1 base and the J segment 3 bases; nucleotides outside the gene matches: 7. Looked up from germline, CDR1 is SGHVS and CDR2 is FNYEAQ. The CDR3 contains 17 residues. DNA for the CDR3: TGTGCCAGCAGCTTAGAGGCGGGACAGGGCTACAATCAGCCCCAGCATTTT. The encoded protein is CASSLEAGQGYNQPQHF.

This rearrangement joins TRBV6-1 to TRBJ2-7; 8 nucleotides align to TRBD2. The germline gives CDR1 MNHNS, CDR2 SASEGT. CDR3 length: 15 amino acids. The J segment lost 5 bases and the V segment lost 1 base, leaving 7 bases of the junction unmatched. The CDR3 loop is CASSEGSGSNHEQYF. As DNA, the CDR3 is TGTGCCAGCAGTGAAGGGAGCGGGAGTAATCACGAGCAGTACTTC.

The V call is TRBV9, the J call TRBJ2-2, with D tentatively TRBD1 (7 bases). V gave up 4 bases and J gave up 1 base, with 17 bases separating them. Germline V gene lookup returns CDR1 SGDLS and CDR2 YYNGEE. This CDR3 has 17 amino acids. This CDR3 reads CASSLRGGGLNTGELFF. DNA for the CDR3: TGTGCCAGCAGCCTTAGAGGAGGGGGCCTGAACACCGGGGAGCTGTTTTTT.

In its sample, this clone was seen once. This rearrangement joins TRBV6-6 to TRBJ2-1, with 15 nucleotides matching TRBD2. V lost 7 bases and J lost 4; bases outside the gene matches: 5. The CDR3 length is 16 residues. CDR1 and CDR2 (germline): MNHNY, SVGAGI (reference sequence). DNA of the CDR3: TGTGCCAGCATGGAGGGACTAGCGGGAGGATACAATGAGCAGTTCTTC. It is translated as CASMEGLAGGYNEQFF.

The V gene is TRBV28, the J gene TRBJ1-5; TRBD1 aligns across 11 bases. CDR1 MDHEN and CDR2 SYDVKM come from the germline V gene. J gave up 4 bases and V 5 bases, and 1 base lay outside the gene matches. CDR3 length: 14 residues. CDR3 loop: CASSGDRGNQPQHF. The CDR3 DNA reads TGTGCCAGCAGTGGGGACAGGGGGAATCAGCCCCAGCATTTT.

The table lists this clone with a few counts. The chain is built from TRBV27 and TRBJ1-5; 7 nucleotides match TRBD1. Germline V gene sequence: CDR1 MNHEY, CDR2 SMNVEV (reference sequence). Unmatched junction bases numbered 6, after V lost 6 bases and J lost 4 bases. The CDR3 runs 14 residues. This CDR3 reads CASSPTGENQPQHF. CDR3 nucleotides: TGTGCCAGCAGCCCTACAGGGGAAAATCAGCCCCAGCATTTT.

About this clone: In the same sample, other DNA sequences code for this CDR3. The chain links TRBV13 to TRBJ2-7; D is possibly TRBD2 (6 bases). The CDR3 sequence is 13 residues long. The germline V gene has CDR1 PRHDT and CDR2 FYEKMQ (reference sequence). The ends were cut back, 5 bases at V and 2 bases at J, with 10 bases in the middle. The CDR3 DNA sequence: TGTGCCAGCAGCGGGGGACTTGCCTACGAGCAGTACTTC. It yields the protein CASSGGLAYEQYF.